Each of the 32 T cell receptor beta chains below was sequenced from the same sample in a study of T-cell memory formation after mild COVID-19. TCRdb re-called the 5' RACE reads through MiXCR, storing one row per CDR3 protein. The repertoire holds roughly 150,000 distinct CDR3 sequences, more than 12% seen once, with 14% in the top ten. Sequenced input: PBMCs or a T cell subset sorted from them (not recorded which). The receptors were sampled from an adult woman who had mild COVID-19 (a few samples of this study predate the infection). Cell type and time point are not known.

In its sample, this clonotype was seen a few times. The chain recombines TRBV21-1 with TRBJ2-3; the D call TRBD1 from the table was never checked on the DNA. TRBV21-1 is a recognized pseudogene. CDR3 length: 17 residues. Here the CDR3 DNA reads TGTGCCAGCAGCAAAACGGAGGGACAGGTGACCACAGATACGCAGTATTTT. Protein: CASSKTEGQVTTDTQYF.

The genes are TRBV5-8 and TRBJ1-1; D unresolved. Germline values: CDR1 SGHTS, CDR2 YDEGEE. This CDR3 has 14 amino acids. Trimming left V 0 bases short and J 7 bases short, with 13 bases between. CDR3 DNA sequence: TGTGCCAGCAGCTTGGGTGGGTTGAGAGTTGAAGCTTTCTTT. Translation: CASSLGGLRVEAFF. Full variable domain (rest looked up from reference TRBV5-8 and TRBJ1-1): EAGVTQSPTHLIKTRGQQATLRCSPISGHTSVYWYQQALGLGLQFLLWYDEGEERNRGNFPPRFSGRQFPNYSSELNVNALELEDSALYLCASSLGGLRVEAFFGQGTRLTVV.

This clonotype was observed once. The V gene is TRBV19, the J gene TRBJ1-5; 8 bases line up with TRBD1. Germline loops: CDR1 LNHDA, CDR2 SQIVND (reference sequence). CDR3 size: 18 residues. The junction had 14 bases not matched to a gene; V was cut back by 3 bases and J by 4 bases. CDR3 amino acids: CASSISTGVFFWNQPQHF. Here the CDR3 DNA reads TGTGCCAGTAGTATTTCGACAGGGGTGTTTTTCTGGAATCAGCCCCAGCATTTT.

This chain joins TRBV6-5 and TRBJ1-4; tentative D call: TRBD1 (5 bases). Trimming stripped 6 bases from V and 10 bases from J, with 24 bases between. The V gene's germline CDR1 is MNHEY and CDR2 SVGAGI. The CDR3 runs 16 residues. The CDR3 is CASRRGFGATDGKLFF. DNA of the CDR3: TGTGCCAGCAGACGCGGATTCGGGGCTACGGATGGAAAACTGTTTTTT.

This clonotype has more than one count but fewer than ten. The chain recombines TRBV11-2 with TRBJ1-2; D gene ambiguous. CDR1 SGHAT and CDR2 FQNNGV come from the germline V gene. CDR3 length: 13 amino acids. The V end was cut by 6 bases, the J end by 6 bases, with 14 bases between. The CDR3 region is CASSPWQADGYTF. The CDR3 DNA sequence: TGTGCCAGCAGTCCCTGGCAGGCGGATGGCTACACCTTC.

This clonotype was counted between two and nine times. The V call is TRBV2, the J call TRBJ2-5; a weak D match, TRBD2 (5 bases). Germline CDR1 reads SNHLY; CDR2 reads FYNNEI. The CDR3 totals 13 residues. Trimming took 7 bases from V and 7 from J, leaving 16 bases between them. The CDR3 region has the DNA TGTGCCAGCAAGCGGTCCCCCGAGGGGACCCAGTACTTC. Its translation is CASKRSPEGTQYF.

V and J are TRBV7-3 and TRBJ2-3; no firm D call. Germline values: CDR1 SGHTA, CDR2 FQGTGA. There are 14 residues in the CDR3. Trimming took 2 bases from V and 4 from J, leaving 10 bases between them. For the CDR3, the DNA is TGTGCCAGCAGCTTAGTAGGGTTTGCAGATACGCAGTATTTT. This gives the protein CASSLVGFADTQYF.

CDR3 loop: CASSLVQQGFSTDTQYF. Written as DNA, the CDR3 is TGTGCCAGCAGCTTAGTCCAACAGGGCTTTAGCACAGATACGCAGTATTTT. The rearrangement uses TRBV7-6 and TRBJ2-3; D possibly corresponds to TRBD1 (6 bases). Germline-derived CDR1 and CDR2 are SGHVS and FNYEAQ. The CDR3 loop spans 17 amino acids. V was trimmed by 1 base and J by 0 bases, leaving 14 bases between them.

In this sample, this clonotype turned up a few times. In DNA form, the CDR3 reads TGTGCCAGCAGCGTAGGTCGCGGGGTGAACACCGGGGAGCTGTTTTTT. It is translated as CASSVGRGVNTGELFF. The chain carries TRBV9 and TRBJ2-2, with D maybe TRBD2 (6 bases). CDR3 length: 16 amino acids. The germline V gene has CDR1 SGDLS and CDR2 YYNGEE. The V end was cut by 0 bases, the J end by 1 base, with 10 bases between.

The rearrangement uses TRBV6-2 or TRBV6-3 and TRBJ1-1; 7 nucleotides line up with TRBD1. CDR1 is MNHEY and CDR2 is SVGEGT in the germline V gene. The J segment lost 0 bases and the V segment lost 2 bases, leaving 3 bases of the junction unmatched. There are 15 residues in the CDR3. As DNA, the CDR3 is TGTGCCAGCAGTTACACGGACAGGTTGAACACTGAAGCTTTCTTT. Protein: CASSYTDRLNTEAFF.

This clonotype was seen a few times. DNA for the CDR3: TGCAGTGGTCTCGCTCAAGAAGAGACCCAGTACTTC. Translated, it gives CSGLAQEETQYF. V gene TRBV29-1 combines with J gene TRBJ2-5; D call uncertain. In germline, CDR1 is SQVTM, CDR2 ANQGSEA. The CDR3 has 12 amino acids.

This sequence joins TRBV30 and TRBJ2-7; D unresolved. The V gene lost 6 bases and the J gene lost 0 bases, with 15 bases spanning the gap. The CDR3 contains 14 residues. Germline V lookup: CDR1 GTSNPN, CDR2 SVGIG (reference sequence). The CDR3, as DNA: TGTGCCTGCACCGCCGTGGAATTCTCCTACGAGCAGTACTTC. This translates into CACTAVEFSYEQYF.

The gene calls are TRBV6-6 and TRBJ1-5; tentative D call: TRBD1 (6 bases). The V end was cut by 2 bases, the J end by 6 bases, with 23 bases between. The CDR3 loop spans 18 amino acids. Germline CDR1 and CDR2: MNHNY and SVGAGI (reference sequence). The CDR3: CASSYTILRGEGGQPQHF. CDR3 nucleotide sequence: TGTGCCAGCAGTTACACGATACTCAGGGGAGAAGGGGGTCAGCCCCAGCATTTT.

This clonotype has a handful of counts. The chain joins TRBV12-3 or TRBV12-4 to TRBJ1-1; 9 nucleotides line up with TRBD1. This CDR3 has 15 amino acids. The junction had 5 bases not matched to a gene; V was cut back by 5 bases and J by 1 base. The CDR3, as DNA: TGTGCCAGCAGTCCGGGACAGGGAAAGAACACTGAAGCTTTCTTT. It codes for CASSPGQGKNTEAFF.

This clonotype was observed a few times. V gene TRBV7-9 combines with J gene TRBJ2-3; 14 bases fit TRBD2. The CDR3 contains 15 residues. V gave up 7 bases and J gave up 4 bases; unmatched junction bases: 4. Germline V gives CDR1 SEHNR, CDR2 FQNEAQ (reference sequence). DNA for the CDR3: TGTGCCAGCACGGGACTAGCGGGAGTAGCAGATACGCAGTATTTT. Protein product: CASTGLAGVADTQYF.

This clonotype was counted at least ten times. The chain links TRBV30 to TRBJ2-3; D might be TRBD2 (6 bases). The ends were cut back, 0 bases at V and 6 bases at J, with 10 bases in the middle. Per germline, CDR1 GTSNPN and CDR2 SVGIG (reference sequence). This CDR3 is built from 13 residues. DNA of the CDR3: TGTGCCTGGAGTGTACGGGAGAGGGATACGCAGTATTTT. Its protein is CAWSVRERDTQYF. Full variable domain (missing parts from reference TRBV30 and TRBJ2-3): SQTIHQWPATLVQPVGSPLSLECTVEGTSNPNLYWYRQAAGRGLQLLFYSVGIGQISSEVPQNLSASRPQDRQFILSSKKLLLSDSGFYLCAWSVRERDTQYFGPGTRLTVL.

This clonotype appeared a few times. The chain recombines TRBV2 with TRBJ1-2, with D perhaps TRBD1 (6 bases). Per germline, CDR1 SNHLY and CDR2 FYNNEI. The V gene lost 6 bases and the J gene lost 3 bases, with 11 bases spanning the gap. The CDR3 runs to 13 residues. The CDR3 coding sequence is TGTGCCAGCAGCCAACAGGGTGACTATGGCTACACCTTC. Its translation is CASSQQGDYGYTF.

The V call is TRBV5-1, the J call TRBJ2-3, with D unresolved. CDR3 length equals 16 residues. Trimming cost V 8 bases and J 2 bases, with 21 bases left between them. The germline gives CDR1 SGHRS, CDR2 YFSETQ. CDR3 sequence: CASLLFPGGATDTQYF. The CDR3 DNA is TGCGCCAGTCTCTTATTCCCAGGCGGAGCCACAGATACGCAGTATTTT.

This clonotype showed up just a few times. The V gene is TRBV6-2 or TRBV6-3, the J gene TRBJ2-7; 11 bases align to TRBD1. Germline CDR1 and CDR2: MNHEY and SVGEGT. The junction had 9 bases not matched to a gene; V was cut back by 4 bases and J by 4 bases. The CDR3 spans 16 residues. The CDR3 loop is CASSFLTGQGVYEQYF. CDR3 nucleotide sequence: TGTGCCAGCAGTTTCCTCACGGGACAGGGGGTTTACGAGCAGTACTTC.

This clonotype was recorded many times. CDR3: CASSPGGGGPQYF. DNA of the CDR3: TGTGCCAGCAGTCCCGGCGGGGGGGGCCCGCAGTATTTT. The chain uses TRBV12-3 or TRBV12-4 and TRBJ2-3; 9 bases fit TRBD2. The CDR3 consists of 13 residues. The J segment lost 10 bases and the V segment lost 5 bases, leaving 7 bases of the junction unmatched.

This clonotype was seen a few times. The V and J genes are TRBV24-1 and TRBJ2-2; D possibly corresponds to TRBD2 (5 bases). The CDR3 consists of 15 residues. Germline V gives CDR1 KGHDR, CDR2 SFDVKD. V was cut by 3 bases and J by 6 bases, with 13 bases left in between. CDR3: CATSDPTSGSGELFF. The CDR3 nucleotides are TGTGCCACCAGTGATCCTACTAGTGGGTCCGGGGAGCTGTTTTTT.

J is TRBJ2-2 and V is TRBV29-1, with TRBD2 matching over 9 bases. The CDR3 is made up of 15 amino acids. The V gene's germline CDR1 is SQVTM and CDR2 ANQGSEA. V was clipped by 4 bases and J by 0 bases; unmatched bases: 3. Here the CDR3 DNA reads TGCAGCGTTGCCACTAGCGGGTCGAACACCGGGGAGCTGTTTTTT. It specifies CSVATSGSNTGELFF.

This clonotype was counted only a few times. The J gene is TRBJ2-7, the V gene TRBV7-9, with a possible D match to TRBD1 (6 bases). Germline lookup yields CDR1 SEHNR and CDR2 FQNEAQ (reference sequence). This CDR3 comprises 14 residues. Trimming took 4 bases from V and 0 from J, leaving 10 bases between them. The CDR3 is CASSYQGSSYEQYF. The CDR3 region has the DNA TGTGCCAGCAGCTATCAGGGGAGCTCCTACGAGCAGTACTTC.

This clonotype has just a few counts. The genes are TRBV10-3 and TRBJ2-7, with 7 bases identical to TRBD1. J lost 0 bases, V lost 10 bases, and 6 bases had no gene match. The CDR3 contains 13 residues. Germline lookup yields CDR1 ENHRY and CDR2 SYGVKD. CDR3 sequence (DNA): TGTGCCACCGGACAGGAGCCCTCCTACGAGCAGTACTTC. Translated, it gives CATGQEPSYEQYF.

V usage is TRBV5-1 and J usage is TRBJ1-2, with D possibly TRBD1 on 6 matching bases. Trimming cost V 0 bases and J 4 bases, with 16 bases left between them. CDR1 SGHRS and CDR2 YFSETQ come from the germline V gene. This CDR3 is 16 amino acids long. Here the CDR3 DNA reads TGCGCCAGCAGCTTGGCCAGGACAGTATTCCGCTATGGCTACACCTTC. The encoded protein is CASSLARTVFRYGYTF.

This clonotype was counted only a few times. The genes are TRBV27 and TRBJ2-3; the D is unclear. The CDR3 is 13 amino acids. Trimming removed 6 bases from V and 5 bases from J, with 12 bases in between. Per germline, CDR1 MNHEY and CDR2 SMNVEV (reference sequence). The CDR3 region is CASRNFPQDTQYF. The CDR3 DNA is TGTGCCAGCAGGAATTTCCCCCAAGATACGCAGTATTTT.

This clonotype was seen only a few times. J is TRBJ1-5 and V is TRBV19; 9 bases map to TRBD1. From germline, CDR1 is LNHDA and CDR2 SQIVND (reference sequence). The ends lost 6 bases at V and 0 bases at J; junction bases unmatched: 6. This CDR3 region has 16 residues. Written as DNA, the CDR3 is TGTGCCAGTAGCCGGGGACAGGGTTATAGCAATCAGCCCCAGCATTTT. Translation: CASSRGQGYSNQPQHF.

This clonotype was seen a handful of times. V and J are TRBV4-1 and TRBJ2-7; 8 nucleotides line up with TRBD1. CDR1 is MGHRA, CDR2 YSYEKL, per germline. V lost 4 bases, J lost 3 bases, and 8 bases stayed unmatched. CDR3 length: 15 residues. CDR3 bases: TGCGCCAGCAGCCGTATCACAGGGGGTCACTACGAGCAGTACTTC. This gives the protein CASSRITGGHYEQYF.

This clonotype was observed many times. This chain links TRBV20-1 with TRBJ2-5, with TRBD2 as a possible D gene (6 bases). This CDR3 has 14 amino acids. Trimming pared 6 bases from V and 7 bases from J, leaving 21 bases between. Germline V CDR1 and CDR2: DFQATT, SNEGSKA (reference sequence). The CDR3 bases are TGCAGTGCGCGGCGGGACCTCGAAGGAGCGACCCAGTACTTC. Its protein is CSARRDLEGATQYF.

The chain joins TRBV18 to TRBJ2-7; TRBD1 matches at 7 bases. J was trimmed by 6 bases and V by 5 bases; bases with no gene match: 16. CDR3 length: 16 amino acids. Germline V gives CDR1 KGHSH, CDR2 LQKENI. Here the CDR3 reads CASSLTSSGQTSEQYF. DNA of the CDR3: TGTGCCAGCTCATTAACGTCCTCGGGACAGACCTCCGAGCAGTACTTC. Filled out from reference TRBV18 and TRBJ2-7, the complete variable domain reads NAGVMQNPRHLVRRRGQEARLRCSPMKGHSHVYWYRQLPEEGLKFMVYLQKENIIDESGMPKERFSAEFPKEGPSILRIQQVVRGDSAAYFCASSLTSSGQTSEQYFGPGTRLTVT.

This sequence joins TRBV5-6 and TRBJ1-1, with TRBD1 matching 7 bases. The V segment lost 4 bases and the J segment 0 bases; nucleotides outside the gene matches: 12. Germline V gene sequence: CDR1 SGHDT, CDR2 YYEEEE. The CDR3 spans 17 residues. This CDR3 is CASSLGYRGFMNTEAFF. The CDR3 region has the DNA TGTGCCAGCAGCCTGGGCTACAGGGGTTTTATGAACACTGAAGCTTTCTTT. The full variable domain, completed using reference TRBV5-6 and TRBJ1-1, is DAGVTQSPTHLIKTRGQQVTLRCSPKSGHDTVSWYQQALGQGPQFIFQYYEEEERQRGNFPDRFSGHQFPNYSSELNVNALLLGDSALYLCASSLGYRGFMNTEAFFGQGTRLTVV.

For the CDR3, the DNA is TGTGCCAGCAGCCCTGGAGGGGCGGATAATTCACCCCTCCACTTT. Residues: CASSPGGADNSPLHF. The J gene is TRBJ1-6, the V gene TRBV3-1; TRBD1 might be the D (5 bases). V was trimmed by 4 bases and J by 5 bases, leaving 12 bases between them. Germline lookup yields CDR1 LGHDT and CDR2 YNNKEL (reference sequence). The CDR3 is 15 amino acids.